This T cell receptor beta chain appears in the sequencing data of a study of T-cell memory formation after mild COVID-19 listed by TCRdb under 2021. Describing the broader study: TCR sequence clusters from the two donors were found to be largely donor specific. In two donors, T-cell clones that expanded and contracted after mild COVID-19 were tracked by sequencing TCRalpha and TCRbeta repertoires over time. Two young, previously healthy adult volunteers, one female and one male, were included in the cohort. Findings and caveats that apply to the study as a whole: The study included only a couple of mild cases, and larger cohorts that include severe cases with pre-infection samples were judged to be necessary. Contracting CD4+ clones appeared mostly in the CM and EM memory subsets, whereas CD8+ clones were enriched in EMRA. Clones contracting from day 15 to 85 had balanced CD4/CD8 phenotypes, while a second wave expanding from day 15 to 37 was biased towards CD4+. Some responding clones were detected in pre-infection memory, which suggested that pre-existing cross-reactive memory T cells had joined the SARS-CoV-2 response. The second-wave clones that peaked on day 37 were not confirmed to be SARS-CoV-2 specific.

The instrument was an Illumina NovaSeq 6000. cDNA libraries for TCRalpha and TCRbeta were prepared by 5'RACE using constant-segment primers, with sample barcodes and unique molecular identifiers added. Trizol reagent was used to extract RNA from every sample. Libraries were amplified in two PCR steps, with a second sample barcode and Illumina TruSeq adapters added in the second step. The libraries were sequenced on an Illumina NovaSeq using 2 x 150 bp paired-end reads. From the authors' description of their analysis: Reads were demultiplexed and collapsed into UMI-guided consensus sequences with migec v1.2.7. With mixcr v2.1.11, UMI consensuses were aligned to TRA and TRB V and J templates and assembled into clonotypes. Clonotypes were classified as expanded or contracted when called significant by both edgeR and NoisET, with noise models trained on biological replicates. For edgeR calls, the cutoffs were a false discovery rate-adjusted p below 0.01 and a log2 fold-change threshold of 1. As an exploratory analysis of dynamics, max-normalized trajectories of the 1000 most abundant clonotypes were examined by PCA with hierarchical clustering. Each responding clone was given a CD4 or CD8 phenotype based on the CD4+ and CD8+ repertoires, which had been sequenced separately. TCRdb cleaned the public reads at Q25 with fastp, built clones with MiXCR and kept in-frame beta chains. Rows matching on CDR3 protein sequence are summarized as one entry with the most common DNA and genes. For this entry, the V and J calls and clone size follow TCRdb and not the study's own pipeline. The sample table lists about 470,000 distinct CDR3 sequences, roughly 25% of them with a count of one. The ten biggest clones cover around 13% of the sample.

Ficoll-Paque density gradient centrifugation was used to isolate PBMCs. As for this clonotype: The antigen this receptor binds is unknown. Base qualities are missing; no much larger clone stands one base away.

Germline trimming: 7 bases from V, 7 bases from J; junction bases outside gene matches: 15. The CDR3 holds 16 amino acids from the cysteine to the phenylalanine. The sequence is cut down to CDR3 DNA, 48 bases in frame from base 1. Reading the germline V gene gives CDR1 MNHEY and CDR2 SVGAGI. Sequencing was performed on PBMCs or a T cell subset sorted from them (not recorded which). The chain employs TRBV6-5 and TRBJ1-2; a stretch of 10 junction bases matches TRBD1. This receptor was obtained from an adult woman who had mild COVID-19 (a few samples of this study predate the infection). The sample titles of this study are shuffled in the database, so cell type and time point are left out; the donor was told from shared clones. The CDR3 protein is CASTPRGDRGRSGYTF. The DNA sequence is given as TGTGCCAGCACCCCGCGGGGGGACAGGGGTAGGAGTGGCTACACCTTC.